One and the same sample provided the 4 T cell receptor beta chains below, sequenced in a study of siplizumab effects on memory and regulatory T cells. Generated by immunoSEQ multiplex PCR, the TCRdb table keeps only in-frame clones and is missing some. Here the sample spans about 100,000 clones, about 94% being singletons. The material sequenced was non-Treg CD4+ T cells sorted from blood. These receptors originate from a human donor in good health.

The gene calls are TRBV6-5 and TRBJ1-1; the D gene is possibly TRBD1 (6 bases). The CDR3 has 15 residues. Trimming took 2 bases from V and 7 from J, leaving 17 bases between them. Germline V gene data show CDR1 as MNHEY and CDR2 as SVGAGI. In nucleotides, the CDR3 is TGTGCCAGCAGTTACACGTCACAGGGAAAGGGTGAAGCTTTCTTT. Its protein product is CASSYTSQGKGEAFF.

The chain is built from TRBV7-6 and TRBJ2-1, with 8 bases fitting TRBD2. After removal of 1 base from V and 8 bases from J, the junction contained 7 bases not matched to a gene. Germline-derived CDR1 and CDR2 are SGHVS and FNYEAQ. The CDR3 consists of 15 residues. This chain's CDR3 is CASSLEAGRVYEQFF. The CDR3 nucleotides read TGTGCCAGCAGCTTAGAGGCCGGGAGGGTTTATGAGCAGTTCTTC.

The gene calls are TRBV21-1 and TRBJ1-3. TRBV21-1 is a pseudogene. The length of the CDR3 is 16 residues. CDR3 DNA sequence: TGTGCCAGCAGCAAAACGGCAACGCTCTCTGGAAACACCATATATTTT. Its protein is CASSKTATLSGNTIYF.

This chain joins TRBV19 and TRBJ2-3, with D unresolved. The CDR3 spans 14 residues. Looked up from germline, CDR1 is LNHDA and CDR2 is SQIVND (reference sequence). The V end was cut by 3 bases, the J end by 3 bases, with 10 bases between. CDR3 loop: CASSISPSTDTQYF. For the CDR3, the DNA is TGTGCCAGTAGTATTTCGCCTAGTACAGATACGCAGTATTTT.